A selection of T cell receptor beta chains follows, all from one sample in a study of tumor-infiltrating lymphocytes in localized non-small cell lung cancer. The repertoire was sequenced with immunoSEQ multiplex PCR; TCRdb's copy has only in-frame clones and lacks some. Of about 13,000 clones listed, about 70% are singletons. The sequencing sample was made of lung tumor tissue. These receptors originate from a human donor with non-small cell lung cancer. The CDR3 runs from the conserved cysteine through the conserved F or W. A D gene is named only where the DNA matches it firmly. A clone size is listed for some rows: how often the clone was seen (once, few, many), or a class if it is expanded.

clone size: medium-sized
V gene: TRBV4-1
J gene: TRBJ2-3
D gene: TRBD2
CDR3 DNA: TGCGCCAGCAGCCAAGGGGGACTAGCGGGATCTACGCAGTATTTT
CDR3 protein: CASSQGGLAGSTQYF

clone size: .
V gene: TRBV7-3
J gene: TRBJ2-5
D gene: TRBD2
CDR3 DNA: TGTGCCAGCAGTCCTAGCGGGGCAGAAGAGACCCAGTACTTC
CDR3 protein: CASSPSGAEETQYF

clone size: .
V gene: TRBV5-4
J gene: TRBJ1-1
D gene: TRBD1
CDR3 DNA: TGTGCCAGCAGCTCCAGACAGGGGGGAGGGACTGAAGCTTTCTTT
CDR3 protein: CASSSRQGGGTEAFF

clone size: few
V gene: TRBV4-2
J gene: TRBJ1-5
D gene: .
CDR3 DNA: TGTGCCAGCAGCCGGGAGGTTAAGAGCAATCAGCCCCAGCATTTT
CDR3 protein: CASSREVKSNQPQHF

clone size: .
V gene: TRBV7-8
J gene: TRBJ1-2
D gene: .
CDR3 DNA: TGTGCCAGCAGCTTAGACCGGGCGCAGGGCTACACCTTC
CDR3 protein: CASSLDRAQGYTF

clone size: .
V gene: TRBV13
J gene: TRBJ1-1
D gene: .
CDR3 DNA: TGTGCCAGCAGCTCCGATAGGAACACTGAAGCTTTCTTT
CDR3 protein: CASSSDRNTEAFF

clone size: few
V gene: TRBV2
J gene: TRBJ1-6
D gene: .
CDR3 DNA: TGTGCCAGCAGTGAAGCGCGCGGCAGTGGGAATTCACCCCTCCACTTT
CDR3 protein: CASSEARGSGNSPLHF

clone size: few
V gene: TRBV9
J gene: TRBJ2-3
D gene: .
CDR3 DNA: TGTGCCAGCAGCGTAGCCCTAAACCCCGATACGCAGTATTTT
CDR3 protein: CASSVALNPDTQYF

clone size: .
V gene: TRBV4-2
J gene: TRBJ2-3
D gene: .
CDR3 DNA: TGTGCCAGCAGCCAAGATTTAGGCCACCATACGCAGTATTTT
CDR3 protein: CASSQDLGHHTQYF

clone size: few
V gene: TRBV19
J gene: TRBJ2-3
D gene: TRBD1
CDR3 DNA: TGTGCCAGTAGTACGGGACAGTTCTTTGATAGCACAGATACGCAGTATTTT
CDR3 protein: CASSTGQFFDSTDTQYF

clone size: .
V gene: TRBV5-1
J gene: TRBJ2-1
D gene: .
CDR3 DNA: TGCGCCAGCAGCTTAGGACAGAATGAGCAGTTCTTC
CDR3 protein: CASSLGQNEQFF

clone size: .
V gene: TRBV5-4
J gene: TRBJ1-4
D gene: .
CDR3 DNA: TGTGCCAGCAGAGCGACACCGGGACTCTATTCTGAAAAACTGTTTTTT
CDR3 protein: CASRATPGLYSEKLFF

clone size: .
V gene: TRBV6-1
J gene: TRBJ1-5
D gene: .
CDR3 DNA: TGTGCCAGCAGTGAAACGTATTCAGGGGCGATCAATCAGCCCCAGCATTTT
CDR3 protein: CASSETYSGAINQPQHF

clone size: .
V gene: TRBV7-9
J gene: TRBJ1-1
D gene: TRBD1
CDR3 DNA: TGTGCCAGCAGTTTGACAGGGAGCACTGAAGCTTTCTTT
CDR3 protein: CASSLTGSTEAFF

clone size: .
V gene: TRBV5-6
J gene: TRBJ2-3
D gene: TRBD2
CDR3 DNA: TGTGCCAGCAGCGAGGGACTAGCGGGAGACACTGGCACAGATACGCAGTATTTT
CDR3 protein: CASSEGLAGDTGTDTQYF

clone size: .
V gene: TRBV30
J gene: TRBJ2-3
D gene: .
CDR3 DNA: TGTGCCTGGAGTGGGGCAGATACGCAGTATTTT
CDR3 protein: CAWSGADTQYF

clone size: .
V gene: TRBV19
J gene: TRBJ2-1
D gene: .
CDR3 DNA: TGTGCCAGTAGTATGAACAGGGACAATGAGCAGTTCTTC
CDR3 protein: CASSMNRDNEQFF

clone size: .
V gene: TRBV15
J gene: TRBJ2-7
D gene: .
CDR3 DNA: TGTGCCACCAGCTATTCTACCCTGGACAGAACCTACGAGCAGTACTTC
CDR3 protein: CATSYSTLDRTYEQYF

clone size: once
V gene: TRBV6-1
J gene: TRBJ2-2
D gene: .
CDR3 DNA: TGTGCCAGCAGTGGCGGTTGGGTTCCCACCGGGGAGCTGTTTTTT
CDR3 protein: CASSGGWVPTGELFF

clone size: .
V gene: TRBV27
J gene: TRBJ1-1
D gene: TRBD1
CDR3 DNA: TGTGCCAGCAGTCCCCCGACAGGGGGAGCTTTCTTT
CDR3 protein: CASSPPTGGAFF

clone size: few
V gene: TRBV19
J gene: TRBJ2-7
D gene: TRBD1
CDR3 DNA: TGTGCCAGTAGTACCCCGGGCCGACAGGGGCACTACGAGCAGTACTTC
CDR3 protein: CASSTPGRQGHYEQYF

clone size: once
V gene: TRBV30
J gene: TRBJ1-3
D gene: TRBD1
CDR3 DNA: TGTGCCTGGAGTGTATGGACAGGGACTCACACCATATATTTT
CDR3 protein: CAWSVWTGTHTIYF

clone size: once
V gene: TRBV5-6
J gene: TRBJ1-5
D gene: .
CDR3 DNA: TGTGCCAGCAGCTTGTCAGTCAGGGACGCACATCAGCCCCAGCATTTT
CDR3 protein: CASSLSVRDAHQPQHF

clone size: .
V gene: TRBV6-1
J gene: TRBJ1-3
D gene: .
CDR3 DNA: TGTGCCTCTAAAGAAGGGGGGGGCTTTGGAAACACCATATATTTT
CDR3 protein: CASKEGGGFGNTIYF

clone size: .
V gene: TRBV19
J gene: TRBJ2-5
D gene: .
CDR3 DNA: TGTGCCAGTAGTATAGGAGAGGGGCAGGGGACCCAGTACTTC
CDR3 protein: CASSIGEGQGTQYF

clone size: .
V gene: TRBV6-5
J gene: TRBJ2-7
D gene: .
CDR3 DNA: TGTGCCAGCAGTTACACGTCCGGAGGTCCCTACGAGCAGTACTTC
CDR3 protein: CASSYTSGGPYEQYF

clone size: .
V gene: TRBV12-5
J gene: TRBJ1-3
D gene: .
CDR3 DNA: TGTGCTAGTGGTTTCAGGGACCGAACCAACATATATTTT
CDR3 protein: CASGFRDRTNIYF

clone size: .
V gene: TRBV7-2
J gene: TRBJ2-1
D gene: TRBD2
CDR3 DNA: TGTGCCAGCAGCTTTCTAGCGGGGGCCTCTCTTGAGCAGTTCTTC
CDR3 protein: CASSFLAGASLEQFF

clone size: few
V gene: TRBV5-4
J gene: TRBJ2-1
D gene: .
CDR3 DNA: TGTGCCAGCAGGGCGGGCTGGAGCTCCTACAATGAGCAGTTCTTC
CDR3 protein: CASRAGWSSYNEQFF

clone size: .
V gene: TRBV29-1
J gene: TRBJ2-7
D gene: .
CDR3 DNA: TGCAGCGTTCGAGGATTCTACGAGCAGTACTTC
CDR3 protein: CSVRGFYEQYF

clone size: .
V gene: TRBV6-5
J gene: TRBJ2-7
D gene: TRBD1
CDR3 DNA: TGTGCCAGCAGTTATTGGCAGGGGGACGAGCAGTACTTC
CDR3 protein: CASSYWQGDEQYF

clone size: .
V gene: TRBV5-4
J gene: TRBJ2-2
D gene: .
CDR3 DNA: TGTGCCAGCAGCTTGTACACCGGGGACCGATTGAACACCGGGGAGCTGTTTTTT
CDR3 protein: CASSLYTGDRLNTGELFF

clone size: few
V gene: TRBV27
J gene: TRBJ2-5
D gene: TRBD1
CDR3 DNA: TGTGCCAGCAGTTTATATGGGACAGAGCGCCAAGAGACCCAGTACTTC
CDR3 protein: CASSLYGTERQETQYF